Here is one TCR beta chain with its context. These data belong to a study of blood T cell repertoires in COVID-19. The CDR3 extends over 16 amino acids. CDR1 and CDR2 (germline): SGHRS, YFSETQ. The V gene end was trimmed by 5 bases and the J gene end by 2 bases; junction bases not matched to a gene: 6. Assignments of participants to cohorts depended upon their own reported clinical history. Assay used: immunoSEQ multiplex PCR; TCRdb lists only in-frame clones, some missing. The data hold about 140,000 clones, with approximately 87% observed a single time. This chain uses TRBV5-1 with TRBJ2-1; 11 bases align to TRBD2. The sequencing input was PBMCs or T cells enriched from blood (not recorded which). The sequence derives from a man over 45 in a cohort exposed to, infected with or recovered from COVID-19 (not recorded which). The CDR3 region is CASRPLAGGPYNEQFF. CDR3 DNA sequence: TGCGCCAGCAGGCCTCTAGCGGGGGGCCCCTACAATGAGCAGTTCTTC.